This T cell receptor (beta chain) was captured in a study of T cells in Graves' hyperthyroidism and ophthalmopathy. This CDR3 has 14 residues. CDR1 and CDR2 (germline): ENHRY, SYGVKD. Amplification yielded TCR beta CDR3 regions, with RNA transcripts as the source. First-round RT-PCR of the TCR CDR3 relied on the HTBI primer set. TCRdb re-called the multiplex PCR reads through MiXCR, storing one row per CDR3 protein. The data contain roughly 800,000 distinct CDR3 sequences, roughly 40% of them singletons. As concerns this clonotype: Antigen: not known. One junction end disagrees with the germline gene, perhaps due to a read error.

General observations from the study: In blood, most of the thyroid clonotypes expanded above 0.001 were also present.

The receptor was derived from a man in his late teens or twenties with Graves' hyperthyroidism. The sequenced sample was blood. The chain joins TRBV10-3 to TRBJ1-1; D unresolved. Written as DNA, the CDR3 is TGTGCCAGCAGTTGTGTGGGCGGTGGAACTGAAGCTTTCTTT. Protein sequence: CASSCVGGGTEAFF.